A selection of T cell receptor beta chains follows, all from one sample in a study of cytomegalovirus exposure and HLA in healthy donors. The data were produced by immunoSEQ multiplex PCR, yet TCRdb's version contains in-frame clones alone and is incomplete. The sample shows 150,000 to 180,000 clones, approximately 74% of them seen only once. Sequencing was done on a sample of PBMCs. The receptors shown here come from a man aged 18 to 35 in good health and CMV-seronegative. CDR3s include the opening cysteine and the closing phenylalanine or tryptophan. D genes are given only for firm matches. Clone size, where shown, is once, few, many, or a class for clones that have expanded.

once	TRBV5-4	TRBJ2-7	TRBD1	CASSLRTGDSYEQYF	TGTGCCAGCAGCTTGAGGACAGGGGACTCCTACGAGCAGTACTTC
NA	TRBV2	TRBJ2-4	NA	CASSENGKNSQYF	TGTGCCAGCAGTGAAAACGGTAAAAACAGTCAGTACTTC
NA	TRBV28	TRBJ1-5	NA	CASSLLGGERTQPQHF	TGTGCCAGCAGTTTATTGGGCGGGGAGAGGACTCAGCCCCAGCATTTT
few	TRBV6-5	TRBJ1-1	NA	CASRTDVWGTEAFF	TGTGCCAGCAGGACAGATGTTTGGGGCACTGAAGCTTTCTTT
NA	TRBV5-1	TRBJ2-3	TRBD1	CASSIGTGGIADTQYF	TGCGCCAGCAGCATAGGGACAGGGGGTATTGCAGATACGCAGTATTTT
NA	TRBV10-2	TRBJ2-1	TRBD2	CASSEDQRGEEFF	TGCGCCAGCAGTGAGGATCAGCGGGGGGAGGAGTTCTTC
NA	TRBV7-6	TRBJ1-3	TRBD1	CASSPGTGLSGNTIYF	TGTGCCAGCAGCCCAGGGACAGGGCTCTCTGGAAACACCATATATTTT
NA	TRBV4-3	TRBJ1-2	NA	CASSQAGRRGTYGYTF	TGCGCCAGCAGCCAAGCAGGCAGGAGGGGAACCTATGGCTACACCTTC
few	TRBV7-2	TRBJ2-7	NA	CASSPGLHREQYF	TGTGCCAGCAGCCCGGGACTTCACCGCGAGCAGTACTTC
NA	TRBV5-5	TRBJ2-7	NA	CASSLVISGTLHYEQYF	TGTGCCAGCAGCTTGGTGATTTCCGGGACACTCCATTACGAGCAGTACTTC
few	TRBV5-1	TRBJ1-2	NA	CASSLAEGDGYTF	TGCGCCAGCAGCTTAGCAGAGGGGGATGGCTACACCTTC
few	TRBV6-5	TRBJ1-5	TRBD1	CASSESGTGYQPQHF	TGTGCCAGCAGCGAATCTGGGACAGGTTATCAGCCCCAGCATTTT
few	TRBV10-1	TRBJ2-1	NA	CASNRDSYNEQFF	TGCGCCAGCAACAGGGACTCCTACAATGAGCAGTTCTTC
NA	TRBV13	TRBJ1-1	TRBD1	CASSPGQGRTEAFF	TGTGCCAGCAGCCCGGGACAGGGGAGAACTGAAGCTTTCTTT
NA	TRBV6-6	TRBJ2-2	NA	CASSYSSGGGELFF	TGTGCCAGCAGTTACTCTAGCGGTGGGGGGGAGCTGTTTTTT
NA	TRBV6-5	TRBJ2-1	TRBD2	CASSYTSGGAGNEQFF	TGTGCCAGCAGTTACACTAGCGGGGGGGCTGGGAATGAGCAGTTCTTC
NA	TRBV6-1	TRBJ1-1	NA	CASSYSEGNTEAFF	TGTGCCAGCAGTTATTCAGAGGGGAACACTGAAGCTTTCTTT
few	TRBV7-9	TRBJ2-1	NA	CASSVLASNEQFF	TGTGCCAGCAGCGTGCTAGCGTCCAATGAGCAGTTCTTC
NA	TRBV4-1	TRBJ1-6	NA	CASSNLGSTNSPLHF	TGCGCCAGCAGCAACCTTGGGAGTACCAATTCACCCCTCCACTTT
NA	TRBV6-5	TRBJ2-5	TRBD1	CASSFPGGGQETQYF	TGTGCCAGCAGTTTCCCAGGGGGTGGGCAAGAGACCCAGTACTTC
NA	TRBV19	TRBJ1-5	TRBD1	CASSVGQGAGMDQPQHF	TGTGCCAGTAGTGTAGGACAGGGGGCCGGGATGGATCAGCCCCAGCATTTT
few	TRBV15	TRBJ2-1	TRBD2	CATSRDSGGMDEQFF	TGTGCCACCAGCAGAGATTCGGGGGGAATGGATGAGCAGTTCTTC
NA	TRBV2	TRBJ1-4	TRBD1	CASSAERTGREKLFF	TGTGCCAGCAGTGCTGAGAGGACAGGGCGTGAAAAACTGTTTTTT
NA	TRBV4-1	TRBJ1-1	NA	CASGGRTVNTEAFF	TGCGCCAGCGGCGGGAGGACGGTGAACACTGAAGCTTTCTTT
NA	TRBV28	TRBJ2-2	NA	CASRPRAPQGTGELFF	TGTGCCAGCAGACCCCGGGCACCCCAGGGCACCGGGGAGCTGTTTTTT
NA	TRBV11-2	TRBJ2-6	NA	CASSSRTILTNSGANGLTF	TGTGCCAGCAGCTCTAGGACAATTCTAACAAACTCTGGGGCCAACGGCCTGACTTTC
once	TRBV6-1	TRBJ2-5	NA	CASSELGGGGETQYF	TGTGCCAGCAGTGAATTAGGGGGGGGCGGGGAGACCCAGTACTTC
NA	TRBV30	TRBJ1-5	NA	CAWGHFQPQHF	TGTGCCTGGGGGCACTTTCAGCCCCAGCATTTT
NA	TRBV6-5	TRBJ1-2	NA	CASSYSIGGEAGYTF	TGTGCCAGCAGTTACTCGATAGGAGGGGAGGCTGGCTACACCTTC
NA	TRBV5-1	TRBJ2-2	NA	CASSLGQGLHTGELFF	TGCGCCAGCAGCTTGGGGCAGGGGCTCCACACCGGGGAGCTGTTTTTT
NA	TRBV5-1	TRBJ2-5	TRBD2	CASSFGLAGGEETQYF	TGCGCCAGCAGCTTCGGTCTAGCGGGGGGCGAAGAGACCCAGTACTTC
NA	TRBV4-3	TRBJ1-2	NA	CASSQGPGRNGYTF	TGCGCCAGCAGCCAAGGGCCAGGGCGGAATGGCTACACCTTC
NA	TRBV2	TRBJ1-5	NA	CASSEDRGNQPQHF	TGTGCCAGCAGTGAAGACAGAGGCAATCAGCCCCAGCATTTT
NA	TRBV5-1	TRBJ2-7	NA	CASSLEQGPYEQYF	TGCGCCAGCAGCTTAGAACAGGGACCCTACGAGCAGTACTTC
NA	TRBV6-6	TRBJ2-5	TRBD2	CASSSPGGGAPETQYF	TGTGCCAGCAGTTCCCCTGGCGGGGGGGCCCCAGAGACCCAGTACTTC
NA	TRBV5-8	TRBJ2-7	NA	CASSLIGSSYEQYF	TGTGCCAGCAGCTTGATTGGGAGCTCCTACGAGCAGTACTTC
NA	TRBV5-6	TRBJ2-2	NA	CASSLDTNTGELFF	TGTGCCAGCAGCTTGGACACAAACACCGGGGAGCTGTTTTTT
NA	TRBV19	TRBJ2-1	TRBD1	CASSVDRGLVYNEQFF	TGTGCCAGTAGTGTGGACAGGGGGCTTGTCTACAATGAGCAGTTCTTC
few	TRBV19	TRBJ2-5	NA	CASSIILQETQYF	TGTGCCAGTAGTATTATCCTTCAAGAGACCCAGTACTTC
NA	TRBV11-2	TRBJ2-3	TRBD1	CASSLGDRGTDTQYF	TGTGCCAGCAGCTTAGGTGACAGGGGGACAGATACGCAGTATTTT